Listed below are T cell receptor beta chains from one sample, sequenced in a study of early T cells in non-severe SARS-CoV-2 infection. From the 5' RACE reads, TCRdb called clonotypes with MiXCR, one entry per CDR3 protein. Of roughly 43,000 distinct CDR3 sequences listed, around a quarter are singletons. Sequencing used whole blood, obtained at baseline. These receptors were obtained from an adult who was a healthcare worker with PCR-confirmed SARS-CoV-2 infection or an uninfected control (not recorded which). Each CDR3 is given with its conserved first and last residue. The D gene is left open where the match is weak. The size field is filled for only some rows; it gives once, few, many or a size class.

d_gene | j_gene | v_gene | abundance | CDR3aa | CDR3nt
. | TRBJ2-2 | TRBV12-3/TRBV12-4 | . | CASSLVGQTVTGELFF | TGTGCCAGCAGTTTAGTGGGGCAAACAGTCACCGGGGAGCTGTTTTTT
. | TRBJ2-3 | TRBV4-2 | . | CASSQRVADTQYF | TGTGCCAGCAGTCAAAGGGTGGCAGATACGCAGTATTTT
. | TRBJ2-3 | TRBV6-2/TRBV6-3 | . | CASSYARSTDTQYF | TGTGCCAGCAGTTACGCCAGGAGCACAGATACGCAGTATTTT
TRBD1 | TRBJ1-2 | TRBV19 | . | CASSIPTGYTNYGYTF | TGTGCCAGTAGTATCCCGACAGGGTACACCAACTATGGCTACACCTTC
. | TRBJ2-7 | TRBV14 | few | CASSQDFGEQYF | TGTGCCAGCAGCCAAGATTTCGGGGAGCAGTACTTC
TRBD2 | TRBJ2-7 | TRBV18 | . | CVSSRMGGTPYEQYF | TGTGTCAGCTCTCGCATGGGAGGGACTCCCTACGAGCAGTACTTC
. | TRBJ1-1 | TRBV10-1 | . | CASSDRDEAFF | TGCGCCAGCAGTGACAGGGATGAAGCTTTCTTT
. | TRBJ1-4 | TRBV30 | . | CAWSVDRTNEKLFF | TGTGCCTGGAGTGTAGACAGGACTAATGAAAAACTGTTTTTT
. | TRBJ2-7 | TRBV5-1 | . | CASSLEAAGEQYF | TGCGCCAGCAGCTTGGAGGCAGCGGGCGAGCAGTACTTC
. | TRBJ1-5 | TRBV5-4 | . | CASSSDGYSNQPQHF | TGTGCCAGCAGCTCCGACGGGTATAGCAATCAGCCCCAGCATTTT
. | TRBJ2-1 | TRBV7-3 | few | CASSLTSEGNQFF | TGTGCCAGCAGCTTAACATCGGAGGGTAACCAGTTCTTC
. | TRBJ2-7 | TRBV20-1 | few | CSATAMGSTTYEQYF | TGCAGTGCAACCGCCATGGGCTCCACCACCTACGAGCAGTACTTC
. | TRBJ2-1 | TRBV6-6 | . | CASSLVISSYNEQFF | TGTGCCAGCAGTTTGGTGATTAGCTCCTACAATGAGCAGTTCTTC
. | TRBJ1-5 | TRBV5-1 | few | CASSLDGQPQHF | TGCGCCAGCAGCTTGGATGGCCAGCCCCAGCATTTT
. | TRBJ2-3 | TRBV11-2 | . | CASSHPFGGRDTQYF | TGTGCCAGCAGCCACCCCTTCGGAGGGCGCGATACGCAGTATTTT
. | TRBJ1-1 | TRBV6-6 | . | CASRKNTEAFF | TGTGCCAGCAGAAAAAACACTGAAGCTTTCTTT
. | TRBJ1-5 | TRBV7-2 | . | CASMADANQPQHF | TGTGCCAGCATGGCAGATGCCAATCAGCCCCAGCATTTT
. | TRBJ2-3 | TRBV11-1 | few | CASSLGFGDLDTQYF | TGTGCCAGCAGCTTAGGTTTTGGCGATTTGGATACGCAGTATTTT
TRBD1 | TRBJ1-1 | TRBV18 | few | CASSGDSNTEAFF | TGTGCCAGCTCAGGGGACAGTAACACTGAAGCTTTCTTT
TRBD2 | TRBJ2-1 | TRBV20-1 | few | CSALAGSSYNEQFF | TGCAGTGCCTTAGCGGGGAGCTCCTACAATGAGCAGTTCTTC
. | TRBJ2-3 | TRBV12-3/TRBV12-4 | . | CASSFTRTDTQYF | TGTGCCAGCAGTTTTACTCGCACAGATACGCAGTATTTT
TRBD1 | TRBJ2-5 | TRBV19 | . | CASSEGAGETQYF | TGTGCCAGTAGTGAGGGGGCTGGAGAGACCCAGTACTTC
. | TRBJ2-3 | TRBV10-2 | . | CASSDLGRPQTDTQYF | TGCGCCAGCAGTGACTTGGGCCGTCCGCAGACAGATACGCAGTATTTT
. | TRBJ1-2 | TRBV6-1 | few | CASSQGAGYTF | TGTGCCAGCAGTCAAGGAGCTGGCTACACCTTC
TRBD1 | TRBJ1-1 | TRBV20-1 | . | CSAEGALGTEAFF | TGCAGTGCAGAGGGGGCGCTGGGGACTGAAGCTTTCTTT
. | TRBJ2-4 | TRBV5-4 | few | CASSPTNFSKNIQYF | TGTGCCAGCAGCCCCACAAATTTTTCGAAAAACATTCAGTACTTC
TRBD2 | TRBJ2-1 | TRBV4-2 | few | CASSQEASGYNEQFF | TGTGCCAGCAGCCAAGAGGCTAGCGGATACAATGAGCAGTTCTTC
. | TRBJ2-1 | TRBV14 | few | CASSPWGGARSNEQFF | TGTGCCAGCAGCCCCTGGGGGGGCGCAAGATCCAATGAGCAGTTCTTC
. | TRBJ1-1 | TRBV7-8 | many | CASRPRGLGGVDTEAFF | TGTGCCAGCAGACCACGGGGTCTCGGGGGCGTTGACACTGAAGCTTTCTTT
TRBD1 | TRBJ2-7 | TRBV20-1 | few | CSAESRDRVDYEQYF | TGCAGTGCTGAATCCCGGGACAGGGTTGACTACGAGCAGTACTTC
TRBD1 | TRBJ1-2 | TRBV6-2/TRBV6-3 | . | CASSYTGQDSGYTF | TGTGCCAGCAGTTACACGGGACAGGACTCTGGCTACACCTTC
. | TRBJ1-5 | TRBV11-1 | . | CASSLARDQPQHF | TGTGCCAGCAGCTTAGCCAGAGATCAGCCCCAGCATTTT
. | TRBJ1-1 | TRBV7-6 | . | CASSPRGDSAEAFF | TGTGCCAGCAGCCCTAGAGGGGATTCGGCTGAAGCTTTCTTT
. | TRBJ1-1 | TRBV29-1 | many | CSVEVNTEAFF | TGCAGCGTTGAAGTGAACACTGAAGCTTTCTTT
. | TRBJ2-3 | TRBV5-6 | . | CASSGVHWGSDTQYF | TGTGCCAGCAGCGGCGTCCATTGGGGGTCAGATACGCAGTATTTT
. | TRBJ2-7 | TRBV9 | . | CASSVHPGTPSYEQYF | TGTGCCAGCAGCGTCCACCCCGGGACTCCCTCCTACGAGCAGTACTTC
. | TRBJ2-7 | TRBV29-1 | few | CSAGQLSYEQYF | TGCAGCGCCGGACAGCTGTCCTACGAGCAGTACTTC
. | TRBJ2-7 | TRBV18 | few | CASSPNTLGTSSYEQYF | TGTGCCAGCTCACCAAATACTCTCGGGACATCTTCCTACGAGCAGTACTTC
. | TRBJ1-4 | TRBV4-1 | few | CASSQEDDGGATNEKLFF | TGCGCCAGCAGCCAAGAAGACGACGGAGGGGCAACTAATGAAAAACTGTTTTTT
. | TRBJ1-2 | TRBV5-6 | . | CASSSLVANYGYTF | TGTGCCAGCAGCTCATTGGTCGCGAACTATGGCTACACCTTC
TRBD1 | TRBJ2-3 | TRBV5-1 | . | CASRRDRSTDTQYF | TGCGCCAGCAGACGGGACAGGAGCACAGATACGCAGTATTTT
. | TRBJ2-7 | TRBV27 | . | CASSFREGDEQYF | TGTGCCAGCAGTTTCAGGGAAGGGGACGAGCAGTACTTC
. | TRBJ2-7 | TRBV7-9 | . | CASSLPADYEQYF | TGTGCCAGCAGCCTACCTGCGGACTACGAGCAGTACTTC
. | TRBJ2-5 | TRBV12-3/TRBV12-4 | few | CASSLRDPLQETQYF | TGTGCCAGCAGTTTGCGGGACCCGCTCCAAGAGACCCAGTACTTC
TRBD1 | TRBJ2-7 | TRBV7-2 | . | CASSPRQGLYKQYF | TGTGCCAGCAGCCCCAGACAGGGGCTCTACAAGCAGTACTTC
TRBD1 | TRBJ1-2 | TRBV7-6 | . | CASSPRPGGVYGYTF | TGTGCCAGCAGCCCCCGGCCAGGGGGCGTCTATGGCTACACCTTC
. | TRBJ2-2 | TRBV7-9 | few | CASSRGIGELFF | TGTGCCAGCAGCCGGGGCATCGGGGAGCTGTTTTTT
. | TRBJ2-2 | TRBV7-9 | . | CASSFRPTGELFF | TGTGCCAGCAGCTTCCGTCCGACCGGGGAGCTGTTTTTT
. | TRBJ2-3 | TRBV6-5 | . | CASSMGETPSTDTQYF | TGTGCCAGCAGTATGGGGGAAACTCCTAGCACAGATACGCAGTATTTT
TRBD1 | TRBJ2-3 | TRBV7-2 | . | CASSLTGLSTDTQYF | TGTGCCAGCAGCCTGACAGGGTTAAGCACAGATACGCAGTATTTT
TRBD1 | TRBJ2-5 | TRBV3-1 | few | CASSPGQGQETQYF | TGTGCCAGCAGCCCTGGACAGGGGCAAGAGACCCAGTACTTC
TRBD1 | TRBJ1-4 | TRBV4-1 | few | CASSQLQGFTTNEKLFF | TGCGCCAGCAGCCAACTACAGGGGTTTACAACTAATGAAAAACTGTTTTTT
. | TRBJ2-7 | TRBV3-1 | few | CASSQPGTYEQYF | TGTGCCAGCAGCCAACCAGGGACCTACGAGCAGTACTTC
TRBD1 | TRBJ2-3 | TRBV11-2 | many | CASSFLPPGTGTRHTQYF | TGTGCCAGCAGCTTCCTACCCCCCGGGACAGGGACCAGGCATACGCAGTATTTT
. | TRBJ1-4 | TRBV12-3/TRBV12-4 | few | CASSFLHKGPNEKLFF | TGTGCCAGCAGCTTCCTCCACAAGGGTCCTAATGAAAAACTGTTTTTT